The next 2 T cell receptor beta chains were all read from a single sample in a study of T-cell reconstitution after alpha-beta-depleted transplantation in children listed by TCRdb under 2016. Explained via the paper, the treatment or condition label denotes: allogeneic hematopoietic cell transplantation with graft depleted of TCRalphabeta T cells and CD19 B cells. The method behind the library was PCR. Sequencing was carried out with an Illumina HiSeq 2500. Molecular barcoding was employed in the preparation of TCR libraries, with unique molecular identifiers being used to normalize TCRbeta repertoire quantification. TCRdb cleaned the public reads at Q25 with fastp, built clones with MiXCR and kept in-frame beta chains. CDR3 protein sequences are deduplicated, and each keeps its most common genes and DNA. Recorded for this sample are about 180,000 distinct CDR3 sequences; around 10% of them occurred a single time. The top ten clones comprise over 10% of the sample.

The sequences come from PBMCs, collected before TCRalphabeta/CD19-depleted stem cell transplant. Receptors were obtained from a boy under 10 years old with acute myeloid leukemia, due to receive a stem cell transplant.

Ten or more counts support this clonotype. The chain has TRBV7-2 and TRBJ2-1; D is unresolved. Trimming stripped 2 bases from V and 6 bases from J, with 14 bases between. CDR1 and CDR2 from the germline V gene are SGHTA and FQGNSA. The CDR3 is 15 amino acids. The CDR3 DNA follows: TGTGCCAGCAGCTTACTAGGCCTATTAATCAATGAGCAGTTCTTC. Translation gives CASSLLGLLINEQFF.

Ten or more counts support this clonotype. The chain joins TRBV3-1 to TRBJ2-1; 11 nucleotides align to TRBD2. The J segment lost 7 bases and the V segment lost 1 base, leaving 6 bases of the junction unmatched. This CDR3 comprises 16 residues. The germline V gene has CDR1 LGHDT and CDR2 YNNKEL (reference sequence). The chain's CDR3 is CASSQVLAGVGNEQFF. The CDR3 nucleotides are TGTGCCAGCAGCCAAGTACTAGCGGGAGTAGGAAATGAGCAGTTCTTC.